This TCR beta chain came from a study of blood T cell repertoires in COVID-19. Only in-frame clones appear in the TCRdb table, and some are missing; sequencing was by immunoSEQ multiplex PCR. The table includes roughly 180,000 clones, roughly 80% detected once. From germline, CDR1 is SGHRS and CDR2 YFSETQ. This CDR3 comprises 15 residues. Deletions cut 5 bases from V and 2 bases from J, with 15 bases between. The source material was PBMCs or T cells enriched from blood (not recorded which). The rearrangement links TRBV5-1 to TRBJ2-3; TRBD2 is a possible D gene (5 bases). The receptor's source is a woman in her fifties or sixties who had recovered from COVID-19. In DNA, the CDR3 is TGCGCCAGCAGGCGAGGGCCAGGAGACACAGATACGCAGTATTTT. This codes for CASRRGPGDTDTQYF.